This TCR beta chain was identified during a study of blood T cell repertoires in COVID-19. Study in general: Sample material is recorded as cDNA or gDNA derived from T cells, B-cell-depleted T cells, or PBMCs.

Participant-reported clinical history was the basis for cohort assignment. Two consecutive negative NP/OP PCR tests, clearance, or resolved symptoms defined Cohort 3 recovery. Authors' data handling: Amplifying reference gene primers gave estimates of nucleated cell counts. The data were produced by immunoSEQ multiplex PCR, yet TCRdb's version contains in-frame clones alone and is incomplete. That table gives V, J and clone size, and the DNA gave D and trimming. The table lists 250,000 to 300,000 clones, around 89% of them singletons, with 8.8% in the top ten. The V gene's germline CDR1 is SGHVS and CDR2 FNYEAQ. Unmatched junction bases numbered 6, after V lost 4 bases and J lost 8 bases. CDR3 size: 13 residues.

The sequenced sample was PBMCs or T cells enriched from blood (not recorded which). The rearrangement joins TRBV7-6 to TRBJ1-2; 8 nucleotides line up with TRBD1. The sequence came from a man in his forties who had recovered from COVID-19. CDR3 region: CASSSGTGVGYTF. The CDR3 DNA sequence: TGTGCCAGCAGCTCCGGGACAGGAGTCGGCTACACCTTC.